The entry below describes one TCR beta chain. These data are taken from a study of blood T cell repertoires in COVID-19. Study context: The cDNA or gDNA used as material had been derived from T cells, B-cell-depleted T cells, or PBMCs.

In germline, CDR1 is MDHEN, CDR2 SYDVKM. Trimming left V 4 bases short and J 7 bases short, with 19 bases between. The CDR3 is made up of 16 amino acids. Source study methods: For nucleated cells, counts were estimated from reference gene primer amplification. Repertoires were generated with immunoSEQ multiplex PCR, while TCRdb's copy carries only in-frame clones and drops some. The V and J calls and clone size come from that table; D and trimming were worked out from the DNA. This repertoire shows about 100,000 clones, around 80% found once; its top ten account for around 9.8%. The V and J genes are TRBV28 and TRBJ1-4; tentatively, D is TRBD1 (5 bases). Source material: peripheral blood. The sequence derives from a man aged 60 to 69 with active or convalescent COVID-19. Here the CDR3 reads CASSSPLGVGGEKLFF. The CDR3 coding sequence is TGTGCCAGCAGTTCCCCTTTGGGGGTGGGGGGTGAAAAACTGTTTTTT.